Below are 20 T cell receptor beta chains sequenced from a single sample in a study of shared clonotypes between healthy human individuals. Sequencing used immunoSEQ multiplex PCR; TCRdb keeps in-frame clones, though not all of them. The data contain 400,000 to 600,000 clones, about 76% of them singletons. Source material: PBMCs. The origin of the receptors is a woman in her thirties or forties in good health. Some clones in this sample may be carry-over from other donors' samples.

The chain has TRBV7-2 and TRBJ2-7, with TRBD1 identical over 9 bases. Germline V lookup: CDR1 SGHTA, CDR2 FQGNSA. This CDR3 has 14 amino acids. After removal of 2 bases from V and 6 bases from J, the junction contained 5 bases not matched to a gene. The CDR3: CASSLTLTGGEQYF. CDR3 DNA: TGTGCCAGCAGCTTAACCCTGACAGGGGGCGAGCAGTACTTC.

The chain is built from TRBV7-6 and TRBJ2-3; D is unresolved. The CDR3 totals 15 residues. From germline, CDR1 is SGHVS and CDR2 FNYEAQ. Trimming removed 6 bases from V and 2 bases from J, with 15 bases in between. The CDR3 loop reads CASRLSLYYTDTQYF. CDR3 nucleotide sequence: TGTGCCAGCAGATTGTCCCTCTATTACACAGATACGCAGTATTTT.

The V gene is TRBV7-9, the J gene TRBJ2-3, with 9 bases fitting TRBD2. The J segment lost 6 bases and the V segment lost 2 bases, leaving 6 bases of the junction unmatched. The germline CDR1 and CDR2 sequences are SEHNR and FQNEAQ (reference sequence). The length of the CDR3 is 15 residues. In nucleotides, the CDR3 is TGTGCCAGCAGCTTACTAGCGGGGAAATCTGATACGCAGTATTTT. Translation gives CASSLLAGKSDTQYF.

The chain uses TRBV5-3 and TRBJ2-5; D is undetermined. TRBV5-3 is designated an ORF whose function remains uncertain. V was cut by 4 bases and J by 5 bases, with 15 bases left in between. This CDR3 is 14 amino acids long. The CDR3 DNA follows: TGTGCCAGAAGCCCACCTCAAATGCGGGAGACCCAGTACTTC. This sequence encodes CARSPPQMRETQYF.

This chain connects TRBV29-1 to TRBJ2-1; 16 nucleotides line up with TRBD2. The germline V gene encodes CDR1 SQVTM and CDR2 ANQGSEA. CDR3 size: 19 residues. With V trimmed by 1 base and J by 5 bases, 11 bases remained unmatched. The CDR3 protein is CSVEVWAGTSGRGDNEQFF. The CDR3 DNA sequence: TGCAGCGTTGAAGTTTGGGCCGGGACTAGCGGGAGGGGGGACAATGAGCAGTTCTTC.

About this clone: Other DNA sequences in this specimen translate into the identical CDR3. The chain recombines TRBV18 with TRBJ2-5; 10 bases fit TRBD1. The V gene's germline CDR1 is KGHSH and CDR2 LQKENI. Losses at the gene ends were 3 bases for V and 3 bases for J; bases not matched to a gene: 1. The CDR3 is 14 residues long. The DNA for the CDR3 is TGTGCCAGCTCACCTGGGACAGGGGAAGAGACCCAGTACTTC. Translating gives CASSPGTGEETQYF.

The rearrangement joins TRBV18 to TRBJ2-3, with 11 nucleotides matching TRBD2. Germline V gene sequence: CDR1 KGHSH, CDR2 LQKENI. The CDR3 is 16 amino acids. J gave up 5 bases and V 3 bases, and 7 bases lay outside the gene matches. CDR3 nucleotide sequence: TGTGCCAGCTCACCTCGGCTAGCGGGAGGAGAAGATACGCAGTATTTT. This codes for CASSPRLAGGEDTQYF.

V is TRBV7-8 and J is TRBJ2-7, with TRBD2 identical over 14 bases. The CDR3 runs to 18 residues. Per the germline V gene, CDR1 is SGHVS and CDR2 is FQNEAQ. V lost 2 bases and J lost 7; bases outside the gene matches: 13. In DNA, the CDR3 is TGTGCCAGCAGCTTATCCGGGACTAGCGGGAGCGTTTCCTTTGAGCAGTACTTC. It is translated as CASSLSGTSGSVSFEQYF.

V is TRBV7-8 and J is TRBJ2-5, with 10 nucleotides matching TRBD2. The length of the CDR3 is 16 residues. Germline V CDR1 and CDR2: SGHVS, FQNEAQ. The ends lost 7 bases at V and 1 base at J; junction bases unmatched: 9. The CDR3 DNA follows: TGTGCCAGCACTACATTCGCTAGCGGGGGCCAAGAGACCCAGTACTTC. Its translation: CASTTFASGGQETQYF.

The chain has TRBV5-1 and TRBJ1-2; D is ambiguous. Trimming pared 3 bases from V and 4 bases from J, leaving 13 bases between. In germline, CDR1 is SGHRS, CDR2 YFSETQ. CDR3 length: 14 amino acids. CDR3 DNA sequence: TGCGCCAGCAGCTCCGGTGGTCCGAGCTATGGCTACACCTTC. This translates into CASSSGGPSYGYTF.

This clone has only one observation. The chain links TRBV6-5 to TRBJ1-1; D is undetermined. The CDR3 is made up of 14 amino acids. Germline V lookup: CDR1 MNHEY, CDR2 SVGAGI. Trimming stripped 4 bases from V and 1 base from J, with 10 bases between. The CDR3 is CASSSVWGNTEAFF. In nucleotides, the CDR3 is TGTGCCAGCAGTTCCGTCTGGGGGAACACTGAAGCTTTCTTT.

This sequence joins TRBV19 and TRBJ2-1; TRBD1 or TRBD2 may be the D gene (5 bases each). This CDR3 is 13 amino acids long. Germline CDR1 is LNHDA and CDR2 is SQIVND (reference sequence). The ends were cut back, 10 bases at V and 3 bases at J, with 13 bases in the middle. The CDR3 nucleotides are TGTGCCACCAAGGGACGGATCTACAATGAGCAGTTCTTC. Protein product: CATKGRIYNEQFF.

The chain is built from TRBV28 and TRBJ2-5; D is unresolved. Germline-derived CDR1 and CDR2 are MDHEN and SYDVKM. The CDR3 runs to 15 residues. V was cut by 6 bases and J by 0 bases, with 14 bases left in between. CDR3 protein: CASRGGDLYQETQYF. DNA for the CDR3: TGTGCCAGCAGGGGCGGCGATCTTTACCAAGAGACCCAGTACTTC.

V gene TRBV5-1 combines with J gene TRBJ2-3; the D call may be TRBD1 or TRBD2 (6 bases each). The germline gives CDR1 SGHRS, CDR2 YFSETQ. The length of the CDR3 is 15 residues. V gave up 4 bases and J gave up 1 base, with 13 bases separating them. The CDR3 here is CASSAEGGRTDTQYF. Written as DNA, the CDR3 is TGCGCCAGCAGCGCCGAGGGGGGACGCACAGATACGCAGTATTTT.

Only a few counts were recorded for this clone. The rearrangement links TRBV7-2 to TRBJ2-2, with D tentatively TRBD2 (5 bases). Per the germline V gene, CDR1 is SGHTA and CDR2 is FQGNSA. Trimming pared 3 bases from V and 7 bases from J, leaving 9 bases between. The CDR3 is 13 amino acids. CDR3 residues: CASSLRRIGELFF. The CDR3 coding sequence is TGTGCCAGCAGCTTGAGGAGGATCGGGGAGCTGTTTTTT.

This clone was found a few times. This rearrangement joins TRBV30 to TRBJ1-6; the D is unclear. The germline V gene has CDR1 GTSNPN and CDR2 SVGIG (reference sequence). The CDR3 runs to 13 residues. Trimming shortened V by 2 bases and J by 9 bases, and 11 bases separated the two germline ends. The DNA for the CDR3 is TGTGCCTGGAGTATGGAGTCTACTTCACCCCTCCACTTT. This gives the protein CAWSMESTSPLHF.

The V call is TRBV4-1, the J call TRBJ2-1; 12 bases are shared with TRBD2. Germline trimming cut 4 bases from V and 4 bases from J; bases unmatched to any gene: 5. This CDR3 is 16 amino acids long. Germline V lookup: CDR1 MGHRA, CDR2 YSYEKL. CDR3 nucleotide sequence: TGCGCCAGCAGCCGCTTGACTAGCGGGGGATACAATGAGCAGTTCTTC. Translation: CASSRLTSGGYNEQFF.

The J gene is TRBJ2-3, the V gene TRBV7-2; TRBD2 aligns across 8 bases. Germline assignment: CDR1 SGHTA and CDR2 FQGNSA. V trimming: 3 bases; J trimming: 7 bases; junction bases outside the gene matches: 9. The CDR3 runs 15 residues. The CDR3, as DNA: TGTGCCAGCAGCTTCGGCCCGGGAGGGCAACATACGCAGTATTTT. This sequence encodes CASSFGPGGQHTQYF.

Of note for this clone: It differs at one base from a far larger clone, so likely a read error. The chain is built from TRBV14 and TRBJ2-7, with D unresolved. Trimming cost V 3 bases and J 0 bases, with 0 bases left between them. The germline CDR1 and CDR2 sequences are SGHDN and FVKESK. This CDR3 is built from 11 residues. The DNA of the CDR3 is TGTGCCAGCAGCCACTCCTACGAGCAGTACTTC. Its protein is CASSHSYEQYF.

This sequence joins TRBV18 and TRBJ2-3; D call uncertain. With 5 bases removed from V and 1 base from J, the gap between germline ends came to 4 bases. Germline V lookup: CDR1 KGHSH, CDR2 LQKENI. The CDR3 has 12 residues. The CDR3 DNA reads TGTGCCAGCTCAGTCGGCACAGATACGCAGTATTTT. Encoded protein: CASSVGTDTQYF.